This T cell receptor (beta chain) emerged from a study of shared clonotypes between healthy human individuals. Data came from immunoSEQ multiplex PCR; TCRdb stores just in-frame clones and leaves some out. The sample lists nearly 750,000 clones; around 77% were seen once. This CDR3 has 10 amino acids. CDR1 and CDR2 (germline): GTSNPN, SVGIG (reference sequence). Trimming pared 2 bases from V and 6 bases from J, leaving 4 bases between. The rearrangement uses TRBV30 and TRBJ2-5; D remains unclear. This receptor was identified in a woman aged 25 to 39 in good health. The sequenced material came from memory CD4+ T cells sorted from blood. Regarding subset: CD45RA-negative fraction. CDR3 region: CAWSLKTQYF. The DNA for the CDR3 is TGTGCCTGGAGTTTGAAGACCCAGTACTTC. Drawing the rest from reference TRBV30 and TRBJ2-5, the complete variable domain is SQTIHQWPATLVQPVGSPLSLECTVEGTSNPNLYWYRQAAGRGLQLLFYSVGIGQISSEVPQNLSASRPQDRQFILSSKKLLLSDSGFYLCAWSLKTQYFGPGTRLLVL.